This paragraph reports one TCR beta chain. Trimming at V came to 0 bases and at J to 2 bases, leaving 17 bases not matched to a gene. The CDR3 has 20 residues. CDR1 and CDR2 (germline): MGHRA, YSYEKL. The sample originates from a study of blood T cells in healthy people across ages. Ranging in age from about 6 to 90, the donors were healthy Caucasian individuals from Russia. Isolated per sample were at least 6 million PBMCs. Together with a sample-barcoded 5' primer, a J-beta primer mix was included in a second PCR lasting about 6 to 11 cycles. Each sample provided no less than 2.5 million CDR3-containing paired-end reads. TCRdb re-derived calls from the 5' RACE reads in MiXCR, one entry per CDR3 protein. This repertoire shows almost 1 million distinct CDR3 sequences, about 51% found once; its top ten account for roughly 23%.

The source of this sequence is a woman aged 60 to 75 in good health. The gene calls are TRBV4-1 and TRBJ2-3; TRBD2 agrees at 7 bases. Sequenced: blood. In DNA, the CDR3 is TGCGCCAGCAGCCAAGAAAGGTGGGAGACAAGCGGGGAACCCACAGATACGCAGTATTTT. Translating gives CASSQERWETSGEPTDTQYF.